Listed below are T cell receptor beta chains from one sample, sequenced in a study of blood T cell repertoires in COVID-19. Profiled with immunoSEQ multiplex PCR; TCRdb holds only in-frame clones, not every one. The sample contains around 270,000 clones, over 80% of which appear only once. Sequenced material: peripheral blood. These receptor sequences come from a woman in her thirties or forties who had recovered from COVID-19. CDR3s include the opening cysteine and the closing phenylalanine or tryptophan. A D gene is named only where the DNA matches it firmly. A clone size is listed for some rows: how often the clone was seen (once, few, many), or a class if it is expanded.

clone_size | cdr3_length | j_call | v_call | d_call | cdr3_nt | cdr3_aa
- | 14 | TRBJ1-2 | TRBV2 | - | TGTGCCAGTCTCCTAGAGCGGACGGGGTATGGCTACACCTTC | CASLLERTGYGYTF
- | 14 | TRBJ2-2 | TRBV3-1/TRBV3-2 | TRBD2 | TGTGCCAGCAACAGCGGGGGGAACACCGGGGAGCTGTTTTTT | CASNSGGNTGELFF
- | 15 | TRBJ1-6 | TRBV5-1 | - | TGCGCCAGCAGCCCGGGGGGAGCCTATAATTCACCCCTCCACTTT | CASSPGGAYNSPLHF
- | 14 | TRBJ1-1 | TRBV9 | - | TGTGCCAGCAGCGGACGGGCGGGGAACACTGAAGCTTTCTTT | CASSGRAGNTEAFF
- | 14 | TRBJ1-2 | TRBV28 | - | TGTGCCAGCACCACAGCGGGGGGTGGCTATGGCTACACCTTC | CASTTAGGGYGYTF
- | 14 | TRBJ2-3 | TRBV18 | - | TGTGCCAGCTCACCACCCGCGCTCACAGATACGCAGTATTTT | CASSPPALTDTQYF
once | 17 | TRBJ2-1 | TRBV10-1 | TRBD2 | TGCGCCAGCAGTGAGTCCGGGGGGGCAGCTCTATACAATGAGCAGTTCTTC | CASSESGGAALYNEQFF
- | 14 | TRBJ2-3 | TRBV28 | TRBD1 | TGTGCCAGCAGAAATACAGGGGGCACAGATACGCAGTATTTT | CASRNTGGTDTQYF
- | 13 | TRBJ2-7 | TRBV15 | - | TGTGCCACCAGAAATAGTGCTTCCTACGAGCAGTACTTC | CATRNSASYEQYF
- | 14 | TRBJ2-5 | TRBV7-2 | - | TGTGCCAGCAGCCCGAGGGCAGGGGCGGAGACCCAGTACTTC | CASSPRAGAETQYF
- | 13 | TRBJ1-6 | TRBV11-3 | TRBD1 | TGTGCCAGCAACCGGGACAGGGGGACACCCCTCCACTTT | CASNRDRGTPLHF
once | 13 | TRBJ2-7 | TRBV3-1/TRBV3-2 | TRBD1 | TGTGCCAGCAGCCTGACAGGGGGGCGGTGGCAGTACTTC | CASSLTGGRWQYF
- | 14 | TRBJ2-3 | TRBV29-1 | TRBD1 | TGCAGCACAAGACAGGGGGCCAGCACAGATACGCAGTATTTT | CSTRQGASTDTQYF
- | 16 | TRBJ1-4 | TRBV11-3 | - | TGTGCCAGCAGCCGGGGGAGTGGAGGGTCTAATGAAAAACTGTTTTTT | CASSRGSGGSNEKLFF
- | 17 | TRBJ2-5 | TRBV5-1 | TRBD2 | TGCGCCAGCAGCTTTGGTTGGAGCGGGGGGGCAAAAGAGACCCAGTACTTC | CASSFGWSGGAKETQYF
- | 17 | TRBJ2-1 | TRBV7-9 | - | TGTGCCAGCAGCCCAGTATGGACTGCGAGCCGGATGAATGAGCAGTTCTTC | CASSPVWTASRMNEQFF
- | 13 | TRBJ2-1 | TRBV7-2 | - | TGTGCCAGCAGGGCAGTAACGAACAGTGGGCAGTTCTTC | CASRAVTNSGQFF
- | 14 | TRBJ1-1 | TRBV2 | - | TGTGCCAGCAGTCGACGGCAGGGGAACACTGAAGCTTTCTTT | CASSRRQGNTEAFF
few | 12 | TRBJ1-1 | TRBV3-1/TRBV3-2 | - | TGTGCCAGCAGCCAATATAACACTGAAGCTTTCTTT | CASSQYNTEAFF
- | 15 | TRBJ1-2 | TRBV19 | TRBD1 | TGTGCCAGTAGTATAGAGGGGGACAGAAACTATGGCTACACCTTC | CASSIEGDRNYGYTF
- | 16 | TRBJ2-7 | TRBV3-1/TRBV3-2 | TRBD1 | TGTGCCAGCAGCCAAGGGGGACAGGGTGCTTTCCACGAGCAGTACTTC | CASSQGGQGAFHEQYF
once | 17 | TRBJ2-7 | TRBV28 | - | TGTGCCAGCAGTTTAGCAGGAAAGGCACGCGGGTTCTACGAGCAGTACTTC | CASSLAGKARGFYEQYF
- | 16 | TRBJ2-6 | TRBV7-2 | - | TGTGCCAGCAGCTCTACAGGGCGGTCTGGGGCCAACGTCCTGACTTTC | CASSSTGRSGANVLTF
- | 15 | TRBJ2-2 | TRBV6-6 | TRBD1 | TGTGCCAGCAGTTTGACAGGGGGCTTGACCGGGGAGCTGTTTTTT | CASSLTGGLTGELFF
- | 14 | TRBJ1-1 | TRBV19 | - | TGTGCCAGTAGTATAGGAGGTGGAGGCAGTGAAGCTTTCTTT | CASSIGGGGSEAFF
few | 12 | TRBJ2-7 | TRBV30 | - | TGTGCCTGGAACAGGGAAGCCTACGAGCAGTACTTC | CAWNREAYEQYF
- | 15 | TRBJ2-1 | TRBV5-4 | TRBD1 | TGTGCCAGCAGCTCTACCGGGACAGGGATCACTGAGCAGTTCTTC | CASSSTGTGITEQFF
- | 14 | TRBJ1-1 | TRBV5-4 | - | TGTGCCAGCAGCTTCACAGGGAGGGGGACTGAAGCTTTCTTT | CASSFTGRGTEAFF
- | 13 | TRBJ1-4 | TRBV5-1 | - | TGCGCCAGCAGCTTGGATCTACGGCGGGAACTGTTTTTT | CASSLDLRRELFF
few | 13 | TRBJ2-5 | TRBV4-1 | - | TGCGCCAGCAGCCAAGCCAACCAAGAGACCCAGTACTTC | CASSQANQETQYF
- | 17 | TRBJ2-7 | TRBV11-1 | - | TGTGCCAGCAGCTTAGCGTACGGACAGATAAGCTCCTACGAGCAGTACTTC | CASSLAYGQISSYEQYF
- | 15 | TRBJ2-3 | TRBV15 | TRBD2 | TGTGCCACCAGCAGAGATAGCGGGGGGGCAGATACGCAGTATTTT | CATSRDSGGADTQYF
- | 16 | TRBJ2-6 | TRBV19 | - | TGTGCCAGTAGTATAGCCAGTATCTCTGGGGCCAACGTCCTGACTTTC | CASSIASISGANVLTF
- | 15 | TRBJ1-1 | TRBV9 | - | TGTGCCAGCAGCTTTCGAGGGGACATGAACACTGAAGCTTTCTTT | CASSFRGDMNTEAFF
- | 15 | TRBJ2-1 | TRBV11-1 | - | TGTGCCAGCAGCTTCTCGGATAGCGGTTACAATGAGCAGTTCTTC | CASSFSDSGYNEQFF
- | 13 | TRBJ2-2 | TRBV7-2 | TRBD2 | TGTGCCGGTCGGGGCGGGGGGACCGGGGAGCTGTTTTTT | CAGRGGGTGELFF
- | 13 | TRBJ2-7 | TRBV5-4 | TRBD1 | TGTGCCAGCAGCACGACAGGGGCCTACGAGCAGTACTTC | CASSTTGAYEQYF
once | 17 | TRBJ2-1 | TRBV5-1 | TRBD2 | TGCGCCAGCAGCACGAGCGGGGCGGCTTCTGAGAGTGGTGAGCAGTTCTTC | CASSTSGAASESGEQFF
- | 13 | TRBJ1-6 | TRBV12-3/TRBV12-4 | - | TGTGCCAGCAGTTCTACCGGGGGGGCACCCCTCCACTTT | CASSSTGGAPLHF
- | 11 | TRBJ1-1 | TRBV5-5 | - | TGTGCCAGCAGCTTAGGGGTTGAAGCTTTCTTT | CASSLGVEAFF
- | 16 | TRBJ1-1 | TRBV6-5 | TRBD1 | TGTGCCAGCAGTTACAGCCCGCCAGGGGGCTTCACTGAAGCTTTCTTT | CASSYSPPGGFTEAFF
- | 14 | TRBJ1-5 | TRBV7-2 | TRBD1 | TGTGCCAGCAGCAAAGAAACAGGGGCCTGGCCCCAGCATTTT | CASSKETGAWPQHF
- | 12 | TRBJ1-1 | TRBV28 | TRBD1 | TGTGCCAGTTTGGGACAGTACACTGAAGCTTTCTTT | CASLGQYTEAFF
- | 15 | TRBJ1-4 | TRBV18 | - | TGTGCCAGCTCACCAAGACTTGGCAGGGCGGAAAAACTGTTTTTT | CASSPRLGRAEKLFF
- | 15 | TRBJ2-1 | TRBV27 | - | TGTGCCAGCAGTCCCTTAGCGACTCCAGGGGATGAGCAGTTCTTC | CASSPLATPGDEQFF
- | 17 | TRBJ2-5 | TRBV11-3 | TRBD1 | TGTGCCAGCAGCTTAGAATCTTTGCGGACAGGGGTCGAGACCCAGTACTTC | CASSLESLRTGVETQYF
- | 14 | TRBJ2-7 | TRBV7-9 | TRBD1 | TGTGCCAGCAGCTTAGAGGGGACAGGCTACGAGCAGTACTTC | CASSLEGTGYEQYF
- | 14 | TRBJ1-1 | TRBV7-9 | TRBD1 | TGTGCCAGCAGCCAAGGACAGGGGCCAGGTGGGGCTTTCTTT | CASSQGQGPGGAFF
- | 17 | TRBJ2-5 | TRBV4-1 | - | TGCGCCAGCAGCCAAGATCTCGGGCGGGGGCCCGGAGAGACCCAGTACTTC | CASSQDLGRGPGETQYF
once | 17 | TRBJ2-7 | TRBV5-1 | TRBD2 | TGCGCCAGCAGCTTGGGAAGCCTAGCGGGGAGCTCCTACGAGCAGTACTTC | CASSLGSLAGSSYEQYF
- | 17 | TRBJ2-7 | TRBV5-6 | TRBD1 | TGTGCCAGCAGCTCGATCACTGAACGGGACAGATCCTGGAAGCAGTACTTC | CASSSITERDRSWKQYF
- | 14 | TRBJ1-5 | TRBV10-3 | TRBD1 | TGTGCCATCAGTACGACAGGGGGCAATCAGCCCCAGCATTTT | CAISTTGGNQPQHF
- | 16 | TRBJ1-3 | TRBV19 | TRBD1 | TGTGCCAGTAGTATACGGACAGGCAGTTCTGGAAACACCATATATTTT | CASSIRTGSSGNTIYF
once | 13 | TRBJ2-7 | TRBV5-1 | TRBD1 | TGCGCCAGCAGTAACGGACAGGGTCACGAGCAGTACTTC | CASSNGQGHEQYF
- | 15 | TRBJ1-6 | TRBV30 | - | TGTGCCTGGAGTTTCAGGAACTCCTATAATTCACCCCTCCACTTT | CAWSFRNSYNSPLHF
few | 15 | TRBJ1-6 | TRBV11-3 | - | TGTGCCAGCAGCACCGGAGGTGTCGGTAATTCACCCCTCCACTTT | CASSTGGVGNSPLHF
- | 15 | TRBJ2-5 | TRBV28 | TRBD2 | TGTGCCAGTTCCACTAGCGGGGGGTTGCAAGAGACCCAGTACTTC | CASSTSGGLQETQYF
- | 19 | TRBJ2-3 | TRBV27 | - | TGTGCCAGCAGTCCCCCTCACCAGGGGGGCATGGTGGGCACAGATACGCAGTATTTT | CASSPPHQGGMVGTDTQYF
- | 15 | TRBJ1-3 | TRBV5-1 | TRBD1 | TGCGCCAGCAGCTTGGACAGGGGGTCTGGAAACACCATATATTTT | CASSLDRGSGNTIYF
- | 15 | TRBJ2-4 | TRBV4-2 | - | TGTGCCAGCAGCCAAGATCCGGGTTCCAAAAACATTCAGTACTTC | CASSQDPGSKNIQYF